One and the same sample provided the 21 T cell receptor beta chains below, sequenced in a study of Graves' ophthalmopathy and Graves' hyperthyroidism. Amplification targeted the TCR beta CDR3 regions, with RNA transcripts as the source material. RT-PCR with HTBI primers came first, then second-round multiplex PCR. TCRdb reprocessed the multiplex PCR reads with MiXCR, giving one entry per CDR3 protein. The sample holds about 700,000 distinct CDR3 sequences, about 44% seen once. Sequenced material: peripheral blood. Receptors were obtained from an adult man with Graves' ophthalmopathy.

As to this clonotype: A single base separates this from a much larger clone, so it may be a read error. The genes are TRBV7-7 and TRBJ2-7, with D unclear. Germline V gives CDR1 SSHAT, CDR2 FNYEAQ (reference sequence). This CDR3 region has 13 residues. The CDR3 here is CASSPLDGYDQYF. CDR3 nucleotides: TGTGCTAGCAGCCCCCTGGACGGGTACGACCAGTACTTC.

The chain recombines TRBV29-1 with TRBJ1-1; D call uncertain. Looked up from germline, CDR1 is SQVTM and CDR2 is ANQGSEA. The CDR3 is 14 amino acids. The CDR3 DNA is TGCAGTTTGTATCGACGGGCCTTGAACACTGAAGCTTTCTTT. Translation gives CSLYRRALNTEAFF.

This clonotype was found a few times. This rearrangement joins TRBV20-1 to TRBJ1-5, with D possibly matching TRBD1 (6 bases). CDR3 length: 14 residues. CDR1 is DFQATT, CDR2 SNEGSKA, per germline (reference sequence). The ends were cut back, 2 bases at V and 7 bases at J, with 15 bases in the middle. CDR3 loop: CSARYSRGDQPQHF. CDR3 DNA: TGCAGTGCTAGATATTCCAGGGGCGACCAGCCCCAGCATTTT.

This clonotype was seen only a few times. The chain joins TRBV6-6 to TRBJ2-7; D is possibly TRBD2 (7 bases). V gave up 7 bases and J gave up 6 bases, with 19 bases separating them. In germline, CDR1 is MNHNY, CDR2 SVGAGI (reference sequence). The CDR3 runs 14 residues. The CDR3 loop is CASIRRGEGFEQYF. The CDR3 nucleotides are TGTGCCAGCATCAGAAGGGGGGAGGGTTTCGAGCAGTACTTC.

Points on this clonotype: At one end the junction does not follow the germline gene, possibly because of a read error. The chain employs TRBV10-3 and TRBJ2-7; possible D gene TRBD1, 6 bases. Per germline, CDR1 ENHRY and CDR2 SYGVKD. The CDR3 is 14 amino acids. The CDR3 coding sequence is TGTGCCAGCAGTGATACAGGGACCGACTACGAGCAGTACTTC. Encoded protein: CASSDTGTDYEQYF.

This clonotype was observed a few times. The chain links TRBV20-1 to TRBJ2-5; the D gene could be TRBD1 or TRBD2 (5 bases each). The germline V gene has CDR1 DFQATT and CDR2 SNEGSKA (reference sequence). The CDR3 spans 15 residues. The germline V and J ends were trimmed by 0 bases and 5 bases, with 16 bases remaining between them. CDR3 coding DNA: TGCAGTGCTAGAGACGGGGCTAGCCCCCTGGAGACCCAGTACTTC. Translation: CSARDGASPLETQYF.

The chain couples TRBV7-9 to TRBJ2-7, with a tentative D call TRBD1 (8 bases). CDR3 length equals 16 residues. V was clipped by 2 bases and J by 1 base, with 15 bases between them. The germline V gene encodes CDR1 SEHNR and CDR2 FQNEAQ (reference sequence). The CDR3 reads CASSLTGGQASYEQYV. The CDR3 region has the DNA TGTGCCAGCAGCTTAACGGGGGGACAGGCTTCCTACGAGCAGTACGTC.

For this clonotype: A much larger clonotype is one base distant, so this may be a read error. V usage is TRBV5-1 and J usage is TRBJ2-7; 7 bases are a match to TRBD2. The germline V gene has CDR1 SGHRS and CDR2 YFSETQ. This CDR3 spans 12 amino acids. CDR3 region: CASGLGGFEQYF. The CDR3 region has the DNA TGCGCCAGCGGCTTGGGGGGGTTCGAGCAGTACTTC.

This clonotype was seen at least ten times. The V gene is TRBV2, the J gene TRBJ2-7; weak D call: TRBD2 (5 bases). This CDR3 is 12 amino acids long. Per the germline V gene, CDR1 is SNHLY and CDR2 is FYNNEI. The V gene lost 7 bases and the J gene lost 0 bases, with 7 bases spanning the gap. CDR3 sequence: CASTGSSYEQYF. The DNA for the CDR3 is TGTGCCAGCACGGGGAGCTCCTACGAGCAGTACTTC. The full variable domain, in which reference TRBV2 and TRBJ2-7 provide the parts outside the CDR3, is EPEVTQTPSHQVTQMGQEVILRCVPISNHLYFYWYRQILGQKVEFLVSFYNNEISEKSEIFDDQFSVERPDGSNFTLKIRSTKLEDSAMYFCASTGSSYEQYFGPGTRLTVT.

The table lists this clonotype with a few counts. Its ends do not fully match the called genes, so a read error is possible. The CDR3 coding sequence is TGTGCCAGCAGCCCAGTCACAGAGGGAACCACCATATATTTT. It yields the protein CASSPVTEGTTIYF. The genes are TRBV16 and TRBJ1-3; D remains unclear. The CDR3 is 14 residues long. Germline CDR1 is KGHSY and CDR2 is FQNENV.

This clonotype occurred many times. This chain links TRBV29-1 with TRBJ1-2; D is unclear. The CDR3 sequence is 9 residues long. Trimming removed 2 bases at V and 8 bases at J, with 3 bases between. Germline CDR1 SQVTM, CDR2 ANQGSEA. The DNA of the CDR3 is TGCAGCGTTGAAATCGGCTACACCTTC. Its translation is CSVEIGYTF.

The chain joins TRBV2 to TRBJ2-5, with D possibly being TRBD1 (6 bases). Trimming took off 8 bases at V and 2 bases at J, with 15 bases between the two ends. The CDR3 is 14 residues long. Germline-derived CDR1 and CDR2 are SNHLY and FYNNEI. The CDR3 DNA reads TGTGCCAGCCTCGGACGGACAGCACAAGAGACCCAGTACTTC. Residues: CASLGRTAQETQYF.

The sample holds many counts of this clonotype. The V call is TRBV7-2, the J call TRBJ1-1, with 7 bases fitting TRBD1. The V gene end was trimmed by 4 bases and the J gene end by 10 bases; junction bases not matched to a gene: 9. The CDR3 runs 13 residues. The germline CDR1 and CDR2 sequences are SGHTA and FQGNSA. The CDR3, as DNA: TGTGCCAGCAGCTCCGGGACAGAGAGGACAGCTTTCTTT. This codes for CASSSGTERTAFF.

This clonotype has more than one count but fewer than ten. The chain combines TRBV14 with TRBJ1-4; TRBD1 aligns across 10 bases. Trimming took 4 bases from V and 7 from J; bases not matched to a gene: 9. The germline gives CDR1 SGHDN, CDR2 FVKESK. There are 16 residues in the CDR3. The CDR3 loop is CASSRRQGATGEKLFF. CDR3 nucleotides: TGTGCCAGCAGCCGACGACAGGGGGCAACGGGTGAAAAACTGTTTTTT. Looking up the rest from reference TRBV14 and TRBJ1-4 gives the full variable domain: EAGVTQFPSHSVIEKGQTVTLRCDPISGHDNLYWYRRVMGKEIKFLLHFVKESKQDESGMPNNRFLAERTGGTYSTLKVQPAELEDSGVYFCASSRRQGATGEKLFFGSGTQLSVL.

V gene TRBV29-1 combines with J gene TRBJ2-7, with 10 bases lining up with TRBD2. CDR3 size: 13 residues. The trim removed 3 bases at V and 7 bases at J, leaving 6 bases unmatched. The V gene's germline CDR1 is SQVTM and CDR2 ANQGSEA. The CDR3 here is CSVEPSGSEEQYF. In DNA form, the CDR3 reads TGCAGCGTTGAGCCTAGCGGGAGCGAAGAGCAGTACTTC.

Note on this clonotype: Relative to the germline gene, one junction end is altered; a read error may explain this. The V and J genes are TRBV2 and TRBJ2-1; D ambiguous. CDR1 SNHLY and CDR2 FYNNEI come from the germline V gene. The CDR3 spans 11 residues. The CDR3 protein is CATSAFNEQFF. CDR3 in DNA: TGTGCCACCAGTGCGTTCAATGAGCAGTTCTTC. The entire variable domain, with the rest obtained from reference TRBV2 and TRBJ2-1, is as follows: EPEVTQTPSHQVTQMGQEVILRCVPISNHLYFYWYRQILGQKVEFLVSFYNNEISEKSEIFDDQFSVERPDGSNFTLKIRSTKLEDSAMYFCATSAFNEQFFGPGTRLTVL.

CDR3 sequence (DNA): TGTGCCAGCAGCCGATTGGGGCAGTCGAAGTACTATGGCTACACCTTC. Its translation is CASSRLGQSKYYGYTF. The chain recombines TRBV11-1 with TRBJ1-2, with D possibly matching TRBD1 (5 bases). CDR1 is SGHAT and CDR2 is FQDESV in the germline V gene (reference sequence). V was pared by 5 bases and J by 3 bases, with 19 bases between. The CDR3 contains 16 residues.

Many counts were recorded for this clonotype. V is TRBV7-2 and J is TRBJ1-6, with unresolved D. This CDR3 comprises 17 residues. With 5 bases removed from V and 9 bases from J, the gap between germline ends came to 23 bases. Per the germline V gene, CDR1 is SGHTA and CDR2 is FQGNSA. For the CDR3, the DNA is TGTGCCAGCAGCCCACCCTCAAGCCCTCCAGGAAGTTCACCCCTCCACTTT. It is translated as CASSPPSSPPGSSPLHF.

This clonotype was counted between two and nine times. The chain recombines TRBV7-2 with TRBJ2-7; 8 bases line up with TRBD2. V lost 1 base to trimming and J lost 4 bases; unmatched junction nucleotides: 3. In germline, CDR1 is SGHTA, CDR2 FQGNSA. CDR3 size: 14 residues. The CDR3 is CASSLVAGLYEQYF. The CDR3 DNA sequence: TGTGCCAGCAGCTTAGTAGCGGGACTGTACGAGCAGTACTTC.

The chain uses TRBV9 and TRBJ1-3; a weak D match, TRBD1 (5 bases). The length of the CDR3 is 15 residues. Germline values: CDR1 SGDLS, CDR2 YYNGEE. Trimming stripped 3 bases from V and 4 bases from J, with 14 bases between. The CDR3 spells CASSASWDPGNTIYF. In DNA, the CDR3 is TGTGCCAGCAGCGCCTCTTGGGACCCGGGAAACACCATATATTTT.

Ten or more counts support this clonotype. The chain combines TRBV29-1 with TRBJ1-1; a possible D gene is TRBD1 (5 bases). Trimming took 6 bases from V and 6 from J, leaving 23 bases between them. There are 15 residues in the CDR3. Germline V gene sequence: CDR1 SQVTM, CDR2 ANQGSEA. This CDR3 is CSVDEGSGGMAEAFF. CDR3 coding DNA: TGCAGCGTGGATGAGGGTTCGGGGGGTATGGCTGAAGCTTTCTTT.